This TCR beta chain was obtained from a study of shared clonotypes between healthy human individuals. A deep-level run was used for the assay. Assay: immunoSEQ multiplex PCR; the TCRdb copy retains only in-frame clones and omits some. The sample holds under 1,900,000 clones, approximately 98.5% seen once. Study-level points and caveats: Clonotype sharing levels among donors were expected to vary with sequencing depth.

Those who donated were healthy HIV-negative adults, with no recent acute infections or vaccinations reported. As for this clone: The antigen is unknown.

The V end was cut by 3 bases, the J end by 12 bases, with 15 bases between. In germline, CDR1 is MDHEN, CDR2 SYDVKM. The CDR3 covers 13 residues. The sequence was obtained from a man aged 25-45 years in good health. The chain carries TRBV28 and TRBJ2-1; D is undetermined. Sequencing was carried out using naive CD4+ T cells sorted from blood. Indicated subset: CD45RA+ positively selected. The CDR3 here is CASSLRHYLPQFF. The CDR3 DNA sequence: TGTGCCAGCAGTTTGAGACATTACCTACCGCAGTTCTTC.